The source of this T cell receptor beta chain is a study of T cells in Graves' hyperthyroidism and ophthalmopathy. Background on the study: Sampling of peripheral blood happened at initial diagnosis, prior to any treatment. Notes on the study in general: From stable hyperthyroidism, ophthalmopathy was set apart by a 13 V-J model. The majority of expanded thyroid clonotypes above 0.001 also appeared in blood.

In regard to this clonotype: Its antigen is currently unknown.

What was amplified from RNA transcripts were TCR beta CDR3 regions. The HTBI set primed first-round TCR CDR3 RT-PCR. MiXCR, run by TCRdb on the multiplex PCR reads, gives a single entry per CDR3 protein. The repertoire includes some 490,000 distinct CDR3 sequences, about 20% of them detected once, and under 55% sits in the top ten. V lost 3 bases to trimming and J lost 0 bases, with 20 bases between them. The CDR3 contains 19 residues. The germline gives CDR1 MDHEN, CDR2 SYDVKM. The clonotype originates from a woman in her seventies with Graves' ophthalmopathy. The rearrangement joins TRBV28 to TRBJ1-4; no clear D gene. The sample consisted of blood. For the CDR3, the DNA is TGTGCCAGCAGTTTTATTTGGGTCTTGACGGGGTCAACTAATGAAAAACTGTTTTTT. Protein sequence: CASSFIWVLTGSTNEKLFF.